The 27 T cell receptor beta chains below all came from one sample that was sequenced in a study of shared clonotypes between healthy human individuals. The repertoire was sequenced with immunoSEQ multiplex PCR; TCRdb's copy has only in-frame clones and lacks some. The sample includes some 2.3 million clones, approximately 95% seen only once; the top ten take around 0.4%. Sequences were obtained from naive CD4+ T cells from PBMCs. The sample's subset: CD45RA+ positively selected. These receptors came from a man between 18 and 35 years old in good health. Some clones in this sample may be carry-over from other donors' samples.

Details on this clone: A junction end diverges from the germline sequence, so it may reflect a read error. CDR3 sequence: CASSSTLAGGPGETKYF. The CDR3 DNA is TGTGCCAGCAGTTCTACTCTAGCGGGAGGGCCCGGGGAGACCAAGTACTTC. The rearrangement links TRBV27 to TRBJ2-5; 12 bases line up with TRBD2. The germline CDR1 and CDR2 sequences are MNHEY and SMNVEV (reference sequence). CDR3 size: 17 residues.

V usage is TRBV28 and J usage is TRBJ2-2; the match to TRBD2 covers 14 bases. This CDR3 has 17 amino acids. Losses at the gene ends were 5 bases for V and 5 bases for J; bases not matched to a gene: 7. CDR1 is MDHEN, CDR2 SYDVKM, per germline. As DNA, the CDR3 is TGTGCCAGCAGTCCCGGGACTAGCGGGAGTTTTACCGGGGAGCTGTTTTTT. It yields the protein CASSPGTSGSFTGELFF. Full variable domain (missing parts from reference TRBV28 and TRBJ2-2): DVKVTQSSRYLVKRTGEKVFLECVQDMDHENMFWYRQDPGLGLRLIYFSYDVKMKEKGDIPEGYSVSREKKERFSLILESASTNQTSMYLCASSPGTSGSFTGELFFGEGSRLTVL.

The chain joins TRBV18 to TRBJ2-6; D is undetermined. The ends were cut back, 6 bases at V and 2 bases at J, with 11 bases in the middle. Germline-derived CDR1 and CDR2 are KGHSH and LQKENI. This CDR3 has 15 amino acids. The CDR3: CASSPSRAGANVLTF. CDR3 nucleotides: TGTGCCAGCTCCCCGAGTAGGGCTGGGGCCAACGTCCTGACTTTC.

Worth noting for this clone: This CDR3 is also generated by other DNA sequences in the sample. V is TRBV28 and J is TRBJ2-7; D not certain. V lost 3 bases and J lost 2, with 8 bases in between. The CDR3 has 13 residues. Germline V gene data show CDR1 as MDHEN and CDR2 as SYDVKM. CDR3 region: CASSFPVTYEQYF. DNA of the CDR3: TGTGCCAGCAGTTTTCCGGTAACCTACGAGCAGTACTTC.

The chain employs TRBV18 and TRBJ1-2; TRBD1 might be the D (5 bases). Germline-derived CDR1 and CDR2 are KGHSH and LQKENI. V was shortened by 3 bases and J by 2 bases, with 13 bases between the two germline ends. CDR3 length: 15 residues. The CDR3 DNA sequence: TGTGCCAGCTCACCTGTCTTGACAGCCAACTATGGCTACACCTTC. Its translation: CASSPVLTANYGYTF.

This chain uses TRBV2 with TRBJ1-1, with a tentative D call TRBD1 (6 bases). The CDR3 has 14 residues. In germline, CDR1 is SNHLY, CDR2 FYNNEI. Trimming left V 10 bases short and J 1 base short, with 16 bases between. The CDR3 coding sequence is TGTGCCACCCGGAGGGGGGGTTCGAACACTGAAGCTTTCTTT. It specifies CATRRGGSNTEAFF.

V gene TRBV9 combines with J gene TRBJ2-3; D possibly corresponds to TRBD2 (6 bases). Germline lookup yields CDR1 SGDLS and CDR2 YYNGEE. V was trimmed by 0 bases and J by 6 bases, leaving 11 bases between them. This CDR3 is 14 amino acids long. The DNA for the CDR3 is TGTGCCAGCAGCGTAGCTACTAGCTTGGATACGCAGTATTTT. Its protein is CASSVATSLDTQYF.

V is TRBV4-1 and J is TRBJ1-3; the D gene is possibly TRBD1 (5 bases). Looked up from germline, CDR1 is MGHRA and CDR2 is YSYEKL. This CDR3 comprises 15 residues. Trimming pared 5 bases from V and 0 bases from J, leaving 11 bases between. CDR3 loop: CASSFDSYSGNTIYF. CDR3 DNA sequence: TGCGCCAGCAGCTTCGACAGCTACTCTGGAAACACCATATATTTT.

The table lists this clone with a count of one. The chain has TRBV5-1 and TRBJ2-7, with TRBD2 identical over 10 bases. This CDR3 spans 15 amino acids. V lost 4 bases and J lost 3; bases outside the gene matches: 7. CDR1 and CDR2 from the germline V gene are SGHRS and YFSETQ. CDR3 region: CASSGGTSENYEQYF. Here the CDR3 DNA reads TGCGCCAGCAGCGGAGGGACTAGCGAAAACTACGAGCAGTACTTC.

In its sample, this clone was seen once. The J gene is TRBJ1-5, the V gene TRBV27; D is ambiguous. Per germline, CDR1 MNHEY and CDR2 SMNVEV (reference sequence). The V and J ends lost 9 bases and 3 bases respectively, with 18 bases between them. The CDR3 consists of 15 residues. In DNA form, the CDR3 reads TGTGCCAGTAAATCCGGACCGCGAATCAATCAGCCCCAGCATTTT. This encodes CASKSGPRINQPQHF.

J is TRBJ2-2 and V is TRBV2; 10 bases agree with TRBD2. Trimming cost V 7 bases and J 6 bases; bases outside gene matches: 5. This CDR3 comprises 14 residues. Germline V gene sequence: CDR1 SNHLY, CDR2 FYNNEI. Here the CDR3 DNA reads TGTGCCAGCACTCGAGCGGGAGGGCCCGGGGAGCTGTTTTTT. Residues: CASTRAGGPGELFF.

The chain is built from TRBV7-9 and TRBJ2-1; 8 bases align to TRBD2. Germline V gene sequence: CDR1 SEHNR, CDR2 FQNEAQ (reference sequence). V shed 5 bases, J shed 6 bases, and the junction held 12 bases outside the gene matches. CDR3 length equals 16 residues. The CDR3 DNA follows: TGTGCCAGCAGCCGGTGGCTCGGGACTAGAACCAATGAGCAGTTCTTC. Translating it yields CASSRWLGTRTNEQFF.

This clone was detected only once. The V and J genes are TRBV28 and TRBJ2-7, with TRBD2 matching 8 bases. The CDR3 is made up of 16 amino acids. V lost 2 bases, J lost 7 bases, and 13 bases stayed unmatched. The germline V gene encodes CDR1 MDHEN and CDR2 SYDVKM. The CDR3 DNA reads TGTGCCAGCAGTTTAACGCGGGGGGAAGTGACAGAAGAGCAGTACTTC. Its protein is CASSLTRGEVTEEQYF. Combining the CDR3 with reference TRBV28 and TRBJ2-7 gives the whole variable domain DVKVTQSSRYLVKRTGEKVFLECVQDMDHENMFWYRQDPGLGLRLIYFSYDVKMKEKGDIPEGYSVSREKKERFSLILESASTNQTSMYLCASSLTRGEVTEEQYFGPGTRLTVT.

The CDR3 loop reads CAISELGYLVVAGELFF. CDR3 bases: TGTGCCATCAGTGAGTTGGGCTACTTGGTAGTGGCCGGGGAGCTGTTTTTT. The genes are TRBV10-3 and TRBJ2-2; no clear D. Trimming stripped 1 base from V and 6 bases from J, with 18 bases between. The germline V gene encodes CDR1 ENHRY and CDR2 SYGVKD. This CDR3 is 17 amino acids long.

The chain combines TRBV6-5 with TRBJ2-3; 11 nucleotides match TRBD2. From germline, CDR1 is MNHEY and CDR2 SVGAGI. Germline trimming cut 6 bases from V and 5 bases from J; bases unmatched to any gene: 4. The CDR3 covers 14 residues. CDR3 in DNA: TGTGCCAGCAGCCGAGGACTAGCGGGAGATACGCAGTATTTT. Translation gives CASSRGLAGDTQYF.

The rearrangement uses TRBV5-1 and TRBJ1-1, with TRBD1 matching over 11 bases. V was pared by 4 bases and J by 5 bases, with 13 bases of the junction left unmatched. This CDR3 is 17 amino acids long. In germline, CDR1 is SGHRS, CDR2 YFSETQ. The CDR3 sequence is CASSQSGQGASGTEAFF. In nucleotides, the CDR3 is TGCGCCAGCAGCCAAAGCGGACAGGGGGCATCGGGTACTGAAGCTTTCTTT.

The genes are TRBV7-9 and TRBJ1-3, with D uncertain. Germline CDR1 and CDR2: SEHNR and FQNEAQ (reference sequence). V dropped 1 base and J dropped 0 bases, with 10 bases sitting between them. The CDR3 runs to 16 residues. In DNA form, the CDR3 reads TGTGCCAGCAGCTTAGTTGGCAGGTCCTCTGGAAACACCATATATTTT. It translates to CASSLVGRSSGNTIYF.

The chain recombines TRBV5-5 with TRBJ2-3; 10 bases are a match to TRBD2. Trimming took 4 bases from V and 5 from J; bases not matched to a gene: 16. The CDR3 totals 18 residues. Germline V gene lookup returns CDR1 SGHKS and CDR2 YYEKEE (reference sequence). The CDR3 here is CASSRDPSSGSRVDTQYF. The CDR3 DNA reads TGTGCCAGCAGCCGGGACCCTTCTAGCGGGAGCAGGGTAGATACGCAGTATTTT.

This sequence joins TRBV7-2 and TRBJ2-7, with D tentatively TRBD1 or TRBD2 (5 bases each). The length of the CDR3 is 14 residues. Germline V lookup: CDR1 SGHTA, CDR2 FQGNSA. The ends were cut back, 5 bases at V and 0 bases at J, with 11 bases in the middle. This CDR3 is CASSRDSGSYEQYF. Written as DNA, the CDR3 is TGTGCCAGCAGCCGCGACAGCGGCTCCTACGAGCAGTACTTC.

The chain has TRBV28 and TRBJ2-3, with D perhaps TRBD1 or TRBD2 (5 bases each). Deletions cut 7 bases from V and 6 bases from J, with 17 bases between. This CDR3 has 14 residues. The germline V gene encodes CDR1 MDHEN and CDR2 SYDVKM. The CDR3 nucleotides read TGTGCCAGCACCCACCACGGGGCGGCCGATACGCAGTATTTT. Protein product: CASTHHGAADTQYF.

The V and J genes are TRBV30 and TRBJ2-3; the D is unclear. Trimming stripped 2 bases from V and 4 bases from J, with 7 bases between. Germline V gene sequence: CDR1 GTSNPN, CDR2 SVGIG (reference sequence). The CDR3 runs to 12 residues. Here the CDR3 reads CAWSSSADTQYF. CDR3 sequence (DNA): TGTGCCTGGAGTTCAAGCGCAGATACGCAGTATTTT.

The chain recombines TRBV7-2 with TRBJ2-3; D uncertain. With 2 bases removed from V and 4 bases from J, the gap between germline ends came to 13 bases. Germline CDR1 reads SGHTA; CDR2 reads FQGNSA. CDR3 length: 15 residues. The CDR3 DNA reads as TGTGCCAGCAGCTTACGAGAGTCGAGAGCAGATACGCAGTATTTT. The encoded protein is CASSLRESRADTQYF.

The V gene is TRBV7-9, the J gene TRBJ2-5; 7 bases line up with TRBD2. Germline assignment: CDR1 SEHNR and CDR2 FQNEAQ (reference sequence). With 5 bases clipped from V and 5 bases from J, the junction kept 8 bases outside the gene matches. The CDR3 is 14 amino acids. The CDR3 bases are TGTGCCAGCAGCCCGAGACTAGCAGGGGAGACCCAGTACTTC. Translating it yields CASSPRLAGETQYF.

This clone has just one count. The chain combines TRBV6-4 with TRBJ2-1; 12 nucleotides align to TRBD2. The CDR3 spans 15 residues. V gave up 5 bases and J gave up 7 bases; unmatched junction bases: 6. The germline V gene encodes CDR1 MRHNA and CDR2 SNTAGT. This CDR3 reads CASSLTLAGGNEQFF. As DNA, the CDR3 is TGTGCCAGCAGTTTAACACTAGCGGGAGGTAATGAGCAGTTCTTC.

The CDR3 DNA reads TGTGCCAGCAGCCCAACCCCGGGACGCTCCTACGAGCAGTACTTC. This gives the protein CASSPTPGRSYEQYF. The rearrangement links TRBV7-3 to TRBJ2-7; D may correspond to TRBD1 or TRBD2 (5 bases each). The CDR3 contains 15 residues. The ends were cut back, 5 bases at V and 0 bases at J, with 14 bases in the middle. CDR1 is SGHTA, CDR2 FQGTGA, per germline.

This clone turned up a few times. The chain employs TRBV30 and TRBJ1-1; D is undetermined. From germline, CDR1 is GTSNPN and CDR2 SVGIG (reference sequence). This CDR3 comprises 13 residues. V gave up 1 base and J gave up 4 bases, with 10 bases separating them. The CDR3 loop reads CAWSGTQSTEAFF. As DNA, the CDR3 is TGTGCCTGGAGTGGAACACAAAGCACTGAAGCTTTCTTT.

The rearrangement joins TRBV7-2 to TRBJ1-1; no definite D call. Germline assignment: CDR1 SGHTA and CDR2 FQGNSA. The CDR3 contains 14 residues. The germline V and J ends were trimmed by 2 bases and 0 bases, with 7 bases remaining between them. This CDR3 is CASSLSVVNTEAFF. DNA of the CDR3: TGTGCCAGCAGCTTATCTGTGGTGAACACTGAAGCTTTCTTT.